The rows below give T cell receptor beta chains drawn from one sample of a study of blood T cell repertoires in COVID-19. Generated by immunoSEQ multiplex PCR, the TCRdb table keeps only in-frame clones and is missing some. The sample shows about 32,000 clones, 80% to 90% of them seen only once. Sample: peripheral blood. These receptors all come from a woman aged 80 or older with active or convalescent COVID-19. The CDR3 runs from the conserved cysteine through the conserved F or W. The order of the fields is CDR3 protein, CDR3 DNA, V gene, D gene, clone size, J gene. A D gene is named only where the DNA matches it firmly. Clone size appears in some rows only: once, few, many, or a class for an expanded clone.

CDR3aa: CASSPRTGGEQFF
CDR3nt: TGCGCCAGCAGCCCGAGGACAGGGGGTGAGCAGTTCTTC
v_gene: TRBV5-1
d_gene: TRBD1
abundance: NA
j_gene: TRBJ2-1

CDR3aa: CASSVAALEGTIYF
CDR3nt: TGTGCCAGCAGTGTTGCGGCTCTGGAAGGCACCATATATTTT
v_gene: TRBV2
d_gene: NA
abundance: NA
j_gene: TRBJ1-3

CDR3aa: CSVEGGQGYEQYF
CDR3nt: TGCAGCGTTGAAGGCGGACAGGGCTACGAGCAGTACTTC
v_gene: TRBV29-1
d_gene: TRBD1
abundance: few
j_gene: TRBJ2-7

CDR3aa: CASSQEAVGEQYF
CDR3nt: TGCGCCAGCAGCCAAGAAGCGGTGGGCGAGCAGTACTTC
v_gene: TRBV4-3
d_gene: NA
abundance: NA
j_gene: TRBJ2-7

CDR3aa: CASSLSSTGYNSGNTIYF
CDR3nt: TGTGCCAGCAGCTTATCCTCGACAGGCTACAACTCTGGAAACACCATATATTTT
v_gene: TRBV11-3
d_gene: NA
abundance: NA
j_gene: TRBJ1-3

CDR3aa: CASSPSTDTQYF
CDR3nt: TGTGCCAGCAGTCCTAGCACAGATACGCAGTATTTT
v_gene: TRBV28
d_gene: NA
abundance: NA
j_gene: TRBJ2-3

CDR3aa: CASSDYRTNQPQHF
CDR3nt: TGTGCCAGCAGTGATTACAGAACCAATCAGCCCCAGCATTTT
v_gene: TRBV2
d_gene: NA
abundance: NA
j_gene: TRBJ1-5

CDR3aa: CASSETKSGSLYEQYF
CDR3nt: TGTGCCAGCAGTGAAACTAAAAGCGGGAGTCTCTACGAGCAGTACTTC
v_gene: TRBV28
d_gene: TRBD2
abundance: NA
j_gene: TRBJ2-7

CDR3aa: CAIFGRGSTDTQYF
CDR3nt: TGTGCCATCTTCGGCAGGGGTAGCACAGATACGCAGTATTTT
v_gene: TRBV6-5
d_gene: NA
abundance: NA
j_gene: TRBJ2-3

CDR3aa: CASSQDATTSGEQFF
CDR3nt: TGTGCCAGCAGCCAAGACGCCACGACTAGCGGGGAGCAGTTCTTC
v_gene: TRBV14
d_gene: TRBD2
abundance: NA
j_gene: TRBJ2-1

CDR3aa: CASSSSGVVLTF
CDR3nt: TGTGCCAGCAGTTCATCAGGGGTGGTCCTGACTTTC
v_gene: TRBV28
d_gene: NA
abundance: NA
j_gene: TRBJ2-6